These T cell receptor beta chains were read from a single sample in a study of OX40 agonist ivuxolimab in advanced cancers. TCRdb's copy holds only in-frame clones and misses some; the assay was immunoSEQ multiplex PCR. Here the sample spans tens of thousands of clones, around 82% being singletons. This specimen was CD4+ or CD8+ T cells sorted from blood, taken in a trial of the OX40 agonist ivuxolimab. These receptors were collected from an adult with an advanced solid tumor such as melanoma, head and neck, liver or kidney cancer. Both conserved end residues are part of each CDR3. The D gene is left open where the match is weak. A clone size is listed for some rows: how often the clone was seen (once, few, many), or a class if it is expanded.

cdr3_aa: CASSERGGGDTQYF
cdr3_nt: TGTGCCAGCAGTGAACGGGGGGGTGGCGATACGCAGTATTTT
clone_size: medium-sized
j_call: TRBJ2-3
d_call: TRBD2
cdr3_length: 14
v_call: TRBV2

cdr3_aa: CASSLQWMNTEAFF
cdr3_nt: TGTGCCAGCAGCCTACAGTGGATGAACACTGAAGCTTTCTTT
clone_size: NA
j_call: TRBJ1-1
d_call: NA
cdr3_length: 14
v_call: TRBV2

cdr3_aa: CASSLVDGSGNQPQHF
cdr3_nt: TGTGCCAGCAGCTTAGTTGATGGGTCCGGCAATCAGCCCCAGCATTTT
clone_size: NA
j_call: TRBJ1-5
d_call: NA
cdr3_length: 16
v_call: TRBV7-2

cdr3_aa: CASTLEPSSSYGYTF
cdr3_nt: TGTGCCAGCACCTTGGAGCCGTCATCATCCTATGGCTACACCTTC
clone_size: NA
j_call: TRBJ1-2
d_call: NA
cdr3_length: 15
v_call: TRBV5-4

cdr3_aa: CASSLDGQVYGYTF
cdr3_nt: TGTGCCAGCAGCTTGGATGGACAGGTCTATGGCTACACCTTC
clone_size: NA
j_call: TRBJ1-2
d_call: TRBD1
cdr3_length: 14
v_call: TRBV5-6

cdr3_aa: CASSLTTGNTEAFF
cdr3_nt: TGTGCCAGCAGCTTAACGACAGGGAACACTGAAGCTTTCTTT
clone_size: few
j_call: TRBJ1-1
d_call: NA
cdr3_length: 14
v_call: TRBV7-2

cdr3_aa: CASSIGWTGGYTF
cdr3_nt: TGTGCCAGTAGTATTGGTTGGACCGGTGGCTACACCTTC
clone_size: medium-sized
j_call: TRBJ1-2
d_call: NA
cdr3_length: 13
v_call: TRBV19

cdr3_aa: CASSVGGSTEAFF
cdr3_nt: TGTGCCAGCAGCGTAGGGGGGAGCACTGAAGCTTTCTTT
clone_size: NA
j_call: TRBJ1-1
d_call: NA
cdr3_length: 13
v_call: TRBV9

cdr3_aa: CASSVIGKQNTEAFF
cdr3_nt: TGTGCCAGCAGCGTAATTGGAAAACAGAACACTGAAGCTTTCTTT
clone_size: NA
j_call: TRBJ1-1
d_call: NA
cdr3_length: 15
v_call: TRBV9

cdr3_aa: CASSYSGPPKVQFF
cdr3_nt: TGTGCCAGCAGTTACTCCGGACCACCAAAGGTGCAGTTCTTC
clone_size: NA
j_call: TRBJ2-1
d_call: NA
cdr3_length: 14
v_call: TRBV6-5

cdr3_aa: CASRWREAGELFF
cdr3_nt: TGCGCCAGCAGGTGGAGGGAGGCCGGGGAGCTGTTTTTT
clone_size: NA
j_call: TRBJ2-2
d_call: NA
cdr3_length: 13
v_call: TRBV5-1

cdr3_aa: CASSLDPTNYGYTF
cdr3_nt: TGCGCCAGCAGCTTGGACCCAACAAACTATGGCTACACCTTC
clone_size: medium-sized
j_call: TRBJ1-2
d_call: NA
cdr3_length: 14
v_call: TRBV5-1

cdr3_aa: CASSAQGGGYNSPLHF
cdr3_nt: TGTGCCAGCAGTGCTCAGGGAGGGGGATATAATTCACCCCTCCACTTT
clone_size: NA
j_call: TRBJ1-6
d_call: NA
cdr3_length: 16
v_call: TRBV6-1

cdr3_aa: CATSRDRVPGWHF
cdr3_nt: TGTGCCACCAGCAGAGATAGGGTACCAGGGTGGCATTTT
clone_size: NA
j_call: TRBJ1-5
d_call: NA
cdr3_length: 13
v_call: TRBV15

cdr3_aa: CASTSGQGGTQYF
cdr3_nt: TGCGCCAGCACCTCCGGACAGGGTGGGACCCAGTACTTC
clone_size: NA
j_call: TRBJ2-5
d_call: TRBD1
cdr3_length: 13
v_call: TRBV5-1

cdr3_aa: CASSSGSQETQYF
cdr3_nt: TGCGCCAGCAGCTCTGGCTCCCAAGAGACCCAGTACTTC
clone_size: NA
j_call: TRBJ2-5
d_call: NA
cdr3_length: 13
v_call: TRBV5-1

cdr3_aa: CASSSAQGLAPTDTQYF
cdr3_nt: TGCGCCAGCAGCTCAGCTCAGGGACTAGCCCCCACAGATACGCAGTATTTT
clone_size: NA
j_call: TRBJ2-3
d_call: TRBD2
cdr3_length: 17
v_call: TRBV5-1

cdr3_aa: CASTPRTGTYNEQFF
cdr3_nt: TGTGCCAGCACCCCCCGGACAGGGACCTACAATGAGCAGTTCTTC
clone_size: once
j_call: TRBJ2-1
d_call: TRBD1
cdr3_length: 15
v_call: TRBV6-5

cdr3_aa: CASSSRRLTGDTEAFF
cdr3_nt: TGTGCCAGCAGCTCGAGACGCCTGACAGGGGATACTGAAGCTTTCTTT
clone_size: NA
j_call: TRBJ1-1
d_call: TRBD1
cdr3_length: 16
v_call: TRBV5-6

cdr3_aa: CSAPRAAEAFF
cdr3_nt: TGCAGTGCTCCTCGGGCAGCTGAAGCTTTCTTT
clone_size: few
j_call: TRBJ1-1
d_call: NA
cdr3_length: 11
v_call: TRBV20-1

cdr3_aa: CASSTSARGGTGELFF
cdr3_nt: TGTGCCAGCTCGACTAGCGCCCGGGGTGGCACCGGGGAGCTGTTTTTT
clone_size: NA
j_call: TRBJ2-2
d_call: TRBD2
cdr3_length: 16
v_call: TRBV18

cdr3_aa: CATSRDVGNEQYF
cdr3_nt: TGTGCCACCAGCAGAGATGTAGGAAACGAGCAGTACTTC
clone_size: NA
j_call: TRBJ2-7
d_call: NA
cdr3_length: 13
v_call: TRBV15

cdr3_aa: CASSWQGPYEQYF
cdr3_nt: TGTGCCAGCAGTTGGCAGGGACCCTACGAGCAGTACTTC
clone_size: NA
j_call: TRBJ2-7
d_call: NA
cdr3_length: 13
v_call: TRBV6-8

cdr3_aa: CASSYSGRVTPEQFF
cdr3_nt: TGTGCCAGCAGTTACTCGGGAAGGGTCACACCCGAGCAGTTCTTC
clone_size: NA
j_call: TRBJ2-1
d_call: NA
cdr3_length: 15
v_call: TRBV6-6

cdr3_aa: CTSSQDTCADTQYF
cdr3_nt: TGCACCAGCAGCCAAGATACCTGCGCAGATACGCAGTATTTT
clone_size: NA
j_call: TRBJ2-3
d_call: NA
cdr3_length: 14
v_call: TRBV1

cdr3_aa: CASSLNLPPRNTEAFF
cdr3_nt: TGCGCCAGCAGCCTGAACCTACCTCCACGGAACACTGAAGCTTTCTTT
clone_size: NA
j_call: TRBJ1-1
d_call: NA
cdr3_length: 16
v_call: TRBV5-5

cdr3_aa: CASSLADTQYF
cdr3_nt: TGTGCCAGCAGCTTAGCGGATACGCAGTATTTT
clone_size: once
j_call: TRBJ2-3
d_call: NA
cdr3_length: 11
v_call: TRBV7-9

cdr3_aa: CASSHLDEERVYGYTF
cdr3_nt: TGTGCCAGCAGCCACTTGGACGAAGAGCGCGTCTATGGCTACACCTTC
clone_size: NA
j_call: TRBJ1-2
d_call: NA
cdr3_length: 16
v_call: TRBV5-6

cdr3_aa: CASTGGRSGNTIYF
cdr3_nt: TGTGCCAGTACTGGGGGCCGCTCTGGAAACACCATATATTTT
clone_size: NA
j_call: TRBJ1-3
d_call: NA
cdr3_length: 14
v_call: TRBV19

cdr3_aa: CASRPSGGPHEQFF
cdr3_nt: TGTGCCAGCCGTCCTAGCGGGGGGCCCCATGAGCAGTTCTTC
clone_size: NA
j_call: TRBJ2-1
d_call: TRBD2
cdr3_length: 14
v_call: TRBV27

cdr3_aa: CASSEAEGNSPLHF
cdr3_nt: TGTGCCAGCAGTGAAGCAGAGGGAAATTCACCCCTCCACTTT
clone_size: once
j_call: TRBJ1-6
d_call: NA
cdr3_length: 14
v_call: TRBV2

cdr3_aa: CASSLLGTQKFNYGYTF
cdr3_nt: TGTGCCAGCAGTTTATTGGGCACTCAGAAGTTTAACTATGGCTACACCTTC
clone_size: NA
j_call: TRBJ1-2
d_call: NA
cdr3_length: 17
v_call: TRBV28

cdr3_aa: CATRDVVGHSFNYF
cdr3_nt: TGTGCCACTAGGGATGTCGTGGGACACTCATTCAATTACTTC
clone_size: NA
j_call: TRBJ2-4
d_call: NA
cdr3_length: 14
v_call: TRBV2

cdr3_aa: CASSLVPAGGFNTGELFF
cdr3_nt: TGTGCCAGCAGCTTAGTCCCAGCGGGGGGGTTCAACACCGGGGAGCTGTTTTTT
clone_size: NA
j_call: TRBJ2-2
d_call: TRBD2
cdr3_length: 18
v_call: TRBV7-7

cdr3_aa: CASRTEGLNTGELFF
cdr3_nt: TGTGCCAGCAGGACCGAGGGCCTGAACACCGGGGAGCTGTTTTTT
clone_size: NA
j_call: TRBJ2-2
d_call: NA
cdr3_length: 15
v_call: TRBV6-4

cdr3_aa: CASSARTGRGEKLFF
cdr3_nt: TGCGCCAGCAGCGCCCGGACAGGGCGGGGTGAAAAACTGTTTTTT
clone_size: NA
j_call: TRBJ1-4
d_call: TRBD1
cdr3_length: 15
v_call: TRBV4-3

cdr3_aa: CASSLSGGDEKLFF
cdr3_nt: TGTGCCAGCAGCCTCTCTGGGGGAGATGAAAAACTGTTTTTT
clone_size: NA
j_call: TRBJ1-4
d_call: NA
cdr3_length: 14
v_call: TRBV11-3

cdr3_aa: CSVDRNNYGYTF
cdr3_nt: TGCAGCGTCGACAGGAACAACTATGGCTACACCTTC
clone_size: once
j_call: TRBJ1-2
d_call: NA
cdr3_length: 12
v_call: TRBV29-1

cdr3_aa: CASGLVQTRGGTGELFF
cdr3_nt: TGTGCTAGTGGTTTGGTACAGACTAGAGGCGGCACCGGGGAGCTGTTTTTT
clone_size: NA
j_call: TRBJ2-2
d_call: NA
cdr3_length: 17
v_call: TRBV12-5

cdr3_aa: CASSSGLAGVQETQYF
cdr3_nt: TGCGCCAGCAGCTCCGGACTAGCGGGGGTCCAAGAGACCCAGTACTTC
clone_size: NA
j_call: TRBJ2-5
d_call: TRBD2
cdr3_length: 16
v_call: TRBV5-1

cdr3_aa: CASSMRQAQETQYF
cdr3_nt: TGTGCCAGTAGTATGAGGCAGGCCCAAGAGACCCAGTACTTC
clone_size: NA
j_call: TRBJ2-5
d_call: NA
cdr3_length: 14
v_call: TRBV19

cdr3_aa: CASSDSGGAREQYF
cdr3_nt: TGCGCCAGCAGCGATAGCGGGGGGGCGCGTGAGCAGTACTTC
clone_size: NA
j_call: TRBJ2-7
d_call: TRBD2
cdr3_length: 14
v_call: TRBV5-1

cdr3_aa: CASSLLASPLHF
cdr3_nt: TGTGCCAGCAGCTTGTTAGCTTCACCCCTCCACTTT
clone_size: once
j_call: TRBJ1-6
d_call: NA
cdr3_length: 12
v_call: TRBV7-9

cdr3_aa: CASSPSPGQGKRYTF
cdr3_nt: TGTGCCAGCAGTCCCTCGCCGGGACAGGGTAAAAGGTACACCTTC
clone_size: NA
j_call: TRBJ1-2
d_call: TRBD1
cdr3_length: 15
v_call: TRBV6-4

cdr3_aa: CASSHSGGYNEQFF
cdr3_nt: TGTGCCAGCAGCCATAGCGGGGGGTACAATGAGCAGTTCTTC
clone_size: once
j_call: TRBJ2-1
d_call: TRBD2
cdr3_length: 14
v_call: TRBV4-2

cdr3_aa: CASSPRGSRTEKLFF
cdr3_nt: TGTGCCAGCAGTCCCAGGGGGAGTAGGACTGAAAAACTGTTTTTT
clone_size: NA
j_call: TRBJ1-4
d_call: TRBD1
cdr3_length: 15
v_call: TRBV7-6

cdr3_aa: CASSNQGPYGYTF
cdr3_nt: TGTGCCAGTAGTAATCAGGGACCCTATGGCTACACCTTC
clone_size: NA
j_call: TRBJ1-2
d_call: NA
cdr3_length: 13
v_call: TRBV19

cdr3_aa: CASSPRAATATNEKLFF
cdr3_nt: TGTGCCAGCTCACCACGGGCAGCCACGGCGACTAATGAAAAACTGTTTTTT
clone_size: NA
j_call: TRBJ1-4
d_call: NA
cdr3_length: 17
v_call: TRBV18

cdr3_aa: CASSLAPETGLGNNEQFF
cdr3_nt: TGTGCCAGCAGCTTGGCCCCAGAGACAGGGTTGGGGAATAATGAGCAGTTCTTC
clone_size: NA
j_call: TRBJ2-1
d_call: TRBD1
cdr3_length: 18
v_call: TRBV5-6